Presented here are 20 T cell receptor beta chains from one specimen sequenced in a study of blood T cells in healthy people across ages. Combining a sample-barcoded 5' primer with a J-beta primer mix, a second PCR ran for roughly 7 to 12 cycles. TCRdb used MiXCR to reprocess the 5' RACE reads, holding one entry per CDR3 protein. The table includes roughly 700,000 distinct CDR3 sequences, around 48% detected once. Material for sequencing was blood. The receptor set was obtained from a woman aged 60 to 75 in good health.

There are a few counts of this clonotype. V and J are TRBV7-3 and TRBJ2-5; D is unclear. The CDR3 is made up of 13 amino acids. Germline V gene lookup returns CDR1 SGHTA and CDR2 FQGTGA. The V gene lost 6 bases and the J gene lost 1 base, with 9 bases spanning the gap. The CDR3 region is CASSRQLQETQYF. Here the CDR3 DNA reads TGTGCCAGCAGTAGGCAGCTCCAAGAGACCCAGTACTTC. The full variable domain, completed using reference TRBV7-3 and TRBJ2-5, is GAGVSQTPSNKVTEKGKYVELRCDPISGHTALYWYRQSLGQGPEFLIYFQGTGAADDSGLPNDRFFAVRPEGSVSTLKIQRTERGDSAVYLCASSRQLQETQYFGPGTRLLVL.

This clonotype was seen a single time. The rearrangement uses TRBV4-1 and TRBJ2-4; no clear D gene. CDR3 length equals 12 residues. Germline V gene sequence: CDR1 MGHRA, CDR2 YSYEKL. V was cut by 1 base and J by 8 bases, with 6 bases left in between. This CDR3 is CASSQGPYIQYF. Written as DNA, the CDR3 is TGCGCCAGCAGCCAAGGTCCGTACATTCAGTACTTC.

CDR3 sequence (DNA): TGCGCCAGCAGCTTGGACCCCATGGGACTCACCACAGATACGCAGTATTTT. This translates into CASSLDPMGLTTDTQYF. The chain carries TRBV5-1 and TRBJ2-3; TRBD2 is a possible D gene (6 bases). The CDR3 runs 17 residues. Germline V gene sequence: CDR1 SGHRS, CDR2 YFSETQ. Deletions cut 0 bases from V and 2 bases from J, with 16 bases between.

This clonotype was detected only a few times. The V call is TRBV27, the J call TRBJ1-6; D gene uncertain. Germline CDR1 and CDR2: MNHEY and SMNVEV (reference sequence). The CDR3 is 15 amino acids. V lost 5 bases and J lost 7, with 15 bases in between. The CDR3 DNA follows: TGTGCCAGCAGTCTAGACCGGCCCGGGAATTCACCCCTCCACTTT. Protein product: CASSLDRPGNSPLHF.

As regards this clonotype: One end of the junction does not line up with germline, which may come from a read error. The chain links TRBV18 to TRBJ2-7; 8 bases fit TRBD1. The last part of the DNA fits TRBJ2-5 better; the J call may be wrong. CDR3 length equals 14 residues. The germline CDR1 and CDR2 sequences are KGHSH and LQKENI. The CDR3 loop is CASSARTGQVTQYF. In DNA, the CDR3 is TGTGCCAGCTCAGCCAGGACAGGGCAAGTGACCCAGTACTTC.

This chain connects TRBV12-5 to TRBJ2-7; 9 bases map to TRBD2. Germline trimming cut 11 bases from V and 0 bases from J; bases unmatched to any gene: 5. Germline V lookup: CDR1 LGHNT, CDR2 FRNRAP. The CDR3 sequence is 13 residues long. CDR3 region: CAERLADSYEQYF. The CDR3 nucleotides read TGTGCTGAGAGACTAGCGGACTCCTACGAGCAGTACTTC.

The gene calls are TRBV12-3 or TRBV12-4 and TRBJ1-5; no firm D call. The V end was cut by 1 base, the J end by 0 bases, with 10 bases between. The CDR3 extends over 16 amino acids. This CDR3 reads CASSLGERSSNQPQHF. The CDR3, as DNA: TGTGCCAGCAGTTTAGGGGAACGGAGTAGCAATCAGCCCCAGCATTTT.

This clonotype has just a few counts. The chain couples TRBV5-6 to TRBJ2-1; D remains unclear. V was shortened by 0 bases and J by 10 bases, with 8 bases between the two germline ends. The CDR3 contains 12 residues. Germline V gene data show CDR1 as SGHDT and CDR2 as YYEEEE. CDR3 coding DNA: TGTGCCAGCAGCTTGGCAGCAGCCGAGCAGTTCTTC. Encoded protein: CASSLAAAEQFF.

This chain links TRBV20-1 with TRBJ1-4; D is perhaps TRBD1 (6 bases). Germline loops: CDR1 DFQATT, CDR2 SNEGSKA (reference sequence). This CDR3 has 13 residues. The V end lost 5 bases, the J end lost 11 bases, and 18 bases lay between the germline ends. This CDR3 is CSALPGESGKLFF. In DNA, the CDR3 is TGCAGTGCTTTACCAGGGGAGTCAGGGAAACTGTTTTTT.

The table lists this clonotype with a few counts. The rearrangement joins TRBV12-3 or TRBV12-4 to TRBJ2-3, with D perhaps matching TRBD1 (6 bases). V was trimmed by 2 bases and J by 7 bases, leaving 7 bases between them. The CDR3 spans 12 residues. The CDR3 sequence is CASSLRGYTQYF. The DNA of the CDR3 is TGTGCCAGCAGTTTAAGGGGGTATACGCAGTATTTT.

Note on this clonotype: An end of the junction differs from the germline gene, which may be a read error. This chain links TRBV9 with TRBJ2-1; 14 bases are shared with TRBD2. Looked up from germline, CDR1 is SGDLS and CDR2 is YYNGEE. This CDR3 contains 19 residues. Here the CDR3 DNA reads TGTGCCAGCAAAGGGACTAGCGGGAGAGAACTAGCTAGCTACAATGAGCGGTTCTTC. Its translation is CASKGTSGRELASYNERFF. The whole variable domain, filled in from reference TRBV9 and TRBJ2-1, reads DSGVTQTPKHLITATGQRVTLRCSPRSGDLSVYWYQQSLDQGLQFLIQYYNGEERAKGNILERFSAQQFPDLHSELNLSSLELGDSALYFCASKGTSGRELASYNERFFGPGTRLTVL.

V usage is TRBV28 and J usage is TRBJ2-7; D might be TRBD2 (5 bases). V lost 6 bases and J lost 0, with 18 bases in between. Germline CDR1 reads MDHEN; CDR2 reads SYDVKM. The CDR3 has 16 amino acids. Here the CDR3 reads CASSSVGGRPSYEQYF. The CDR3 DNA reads TGTGCCAGCAGCTCCGTGGGTGGGAGACCCTCCTACGAGCAGTACTTC.

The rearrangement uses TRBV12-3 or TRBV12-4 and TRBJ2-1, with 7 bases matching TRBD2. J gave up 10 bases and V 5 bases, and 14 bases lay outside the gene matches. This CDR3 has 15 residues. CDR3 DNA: TGTGCCAGCAGTCCCAATAGGCGGGAGAGGAACGAGCAGTTCTTC. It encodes CASSPNRRERNEQFF.

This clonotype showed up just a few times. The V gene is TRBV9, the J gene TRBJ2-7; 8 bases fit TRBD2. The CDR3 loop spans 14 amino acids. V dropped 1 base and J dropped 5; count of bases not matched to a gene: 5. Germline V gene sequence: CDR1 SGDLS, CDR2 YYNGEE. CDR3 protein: CASSVSGSNNEQYF. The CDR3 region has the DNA TGTGCCAGCAGCGTAAGCGGGAGTAACAACGAGCAGTACTTC.

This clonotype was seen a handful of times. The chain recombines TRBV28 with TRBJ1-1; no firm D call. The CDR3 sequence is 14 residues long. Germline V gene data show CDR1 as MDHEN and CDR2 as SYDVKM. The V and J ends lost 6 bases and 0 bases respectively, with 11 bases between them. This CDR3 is CASRLGLLNTEAFF. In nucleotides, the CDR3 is TGTGCCAGCAGGCTCGGACTGTTGAACACTGAAGCTTTCTTT.

As DNA, the CDR3 is TGCAGTGGGCGATTAGGGGGGGGCCAAGAGACCCAGTACTTC. Translating gives CSGRLGGGQETQYF. The chain joins TRBV20-1 to TRBJ2-5; perhaps TRBD2 as D (7 bases). Trimming cost V 7 bases and J 1 base, with 16 bases left between them. Germline assignment: CDR1 DFQATT and CDR2 SNEGSKA (reference sequence). The CDR3 totals 14 residues.

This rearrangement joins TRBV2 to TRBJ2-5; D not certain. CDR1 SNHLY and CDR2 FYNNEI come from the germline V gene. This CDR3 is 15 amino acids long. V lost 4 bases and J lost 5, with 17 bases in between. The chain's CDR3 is CASSAQEVVVETQYF. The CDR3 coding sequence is TGTGCCAGCAGTGCCCAGGAAGTCGTGGTGGAGACCCAGTACTTC.

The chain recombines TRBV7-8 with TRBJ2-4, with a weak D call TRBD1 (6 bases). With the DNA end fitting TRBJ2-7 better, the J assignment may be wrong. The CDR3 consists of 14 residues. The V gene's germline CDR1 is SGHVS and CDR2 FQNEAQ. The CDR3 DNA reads TGTGCCAGCAGCTTAAGGGGGATGACCTACGAGCAGTACTTC. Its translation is CASSLRGMTYEQYF.

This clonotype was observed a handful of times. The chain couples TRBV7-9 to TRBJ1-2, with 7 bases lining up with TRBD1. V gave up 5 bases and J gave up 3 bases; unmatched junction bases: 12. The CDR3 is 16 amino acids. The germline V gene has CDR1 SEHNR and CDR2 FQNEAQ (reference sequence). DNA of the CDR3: TGTGCCAGCAGCGTAACCGGGACAGCCCTCGACTATGGCTACACCTTC. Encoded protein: CASSVTGTALDYGYTF.

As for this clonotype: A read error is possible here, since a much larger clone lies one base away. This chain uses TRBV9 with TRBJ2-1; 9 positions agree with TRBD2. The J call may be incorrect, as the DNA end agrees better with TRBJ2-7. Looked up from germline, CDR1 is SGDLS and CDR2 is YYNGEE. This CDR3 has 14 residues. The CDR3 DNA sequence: TGTGCCAGCAGCGGGACTAGCGTGTACAATGAGCAGTACTTC. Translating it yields CASSGTSVYNEQYF.